One and the same sample provided the 11 T cell receptor beta chains below, sequenced in a study of blood T cell repertoires in COVID-19. Clones were sequenced by immunoSEQ multiplex PCR, and TCRdb holds only the in-frame ones, with some missing. The sample lists 200,000 to 250,000 clones, 60% to 85% seen once, with approximately 7.2% in the top ten. The specimen sequenced was peripheral blood. The receptors stem from a woman aged 70-85 years with acute or convalescent COVID-19.

This clone was picked up many times. The chain combines TRBV6-5 with TRBJ2-6; D is uncertain. The CDR3 contains 14 residues. The germline V gene encodes CDR1 MNHEY and CDR2 SVGAGI. V was trimmed by 0 bases and J by 6 bases, leaving 6 bases between them. The CDR3 DNA sequence: TGTGCCAGCAGTTACTCTGAGGTGGCCAACGTCCTGACTTTC. It is translated as CASSYSEVANVLTF.

This CDR3 reads CASKREYRLTEQFF. In DNA, the CDR3 is TGTGCCAGCAAACGAGAGTACAGGTTGACTGAGCAGTTCTTC. The rearrangement uses TRBV27 and TRBJ2-1; D might be TRBD1 (5 bases). CDR3 size: 14 residues. V lost 7 bases to trimming and J lost 9 bases, with 19 bases between them. From germline, CDR1 is MNHEY and CDR2 SMNVEV (reference sequence).

This clone appeared a single time. The rearrangement joins TRBV14 to TRBJ2-3, with 8 nucleotides matching TRBD2. The J segment lost 3 bases and the V segment lost 5 bases, leaving 10 bases of the junction unmatched. The V gene's germline CDR1 is SGHDN and CDR2 FVKESK. This CDR3 is built from 16 residues. This CDR3 reads CASSKPSGLGTDTQYF. CDR3 coding DNA: TGTGCCAGCAGCAAACCTAGCGGGCTCGGGACAGATACGCAGTATTTT.

V is TRBV2 and J is TRBJ2-2, with D perhaps matching TRBD1 (6 bases). V shed 4 bases and J shed 6 bases, with 12 bases lying between them. Germline V gene lookup returns CDR1 SNHLY and CDR2 FYNNEI. The CDR3 contains 14 residues. The CDR3 sequence: CASSGFGGAGELFF. CDR3 nucleotide sequence: TGTGCCAGCAGTGGATTTGGGGGCGCCGGGGAGCTGTTTTTT.

V usage is TRBV24-1 and J usage is TRBJ1-1, with D possibly TRBD1 on 5 matching bases. The CDR3 length is 13 residues. The germline V and J ends were trimmed by 5 bases and 1 base, with 7 bases remaining between them. Germline V gene sequence: CDR1 KGHDR, CDR2 SFDVKD. The CDR3, as DNA: TGTGCCACCAGTGGTCAGGGGAACACTGAAGCTTTCTTT. Translation gives CATSGQGNTEAFF.

The chain carries TRBV5-1 and TRBJ2-1; 12 bases match TRBD2. The CDR3 extends over 15 amino acids. Trimming at V came to 3 bases and at J to 9 bases, leaving 7 bases not matched to a gene. The V gene's germline CDR1 is SGHRS and CDR2 YFSETQ. In DNA form, the CDR3 reads TGCGCCAGCAGCTCAACTAGCGGGGGGCCTTTTGAGCAGTTCTTC. It codes for CASSSTSGGPFEQFF. The variable domain in full, completed from reference TRBV5-1 and TRBJ2-1, reads KAGVTQTPRYLIKTRGQQVTLSCSPISGHRSVSWYQQTPGQGLQFLFEYFSETQRNKGNFPGRFSGRQFSNSRSEMNVSTLELGDSALYLCASSSTSGGPFEQFFGPGTRLTVL.

The chain couples TRBV19 to TRBJ1-2, with D perhaps matching TRBD1 (6 bases). Trimming cost V 7 bases and J 6 bases, with 21 bases left between them. Germline-derived CDR1 and CDR2 are LNHDA and SQIVND (reference sequence). The CDR3 is 15 amino acids. The CDR3 loop is CASTPTGQVGDGYTF. Here the CDR3 DNA reads TGTGCCAGTACCCCGACAGGTCAAGTGGGTGATGGCTACACCTTC.

The CDR3 loop reads CASSRQGGQETQYF. CDR3 in DNA: TGTGCCAGCAGCCGACAGGGGGGTCAAGAGACCCAGTACTTC. The rearrangement links TRBV7-3 to TRBJ2-5; 9 bases map to TRBD1. CDR3 length equals 14 residues. V lost 5 bases to trimming and J lost 2 bases; unmatched junction nucleotides: 3. Germline V gene data show CDR1 as SGHTA and CDR2 as FQGTGA.

This clone was detected once. The V gene is TRBV18, the J gene TRBJ2-5; the match to TRBD1 covers 7 bases. The CDR3 is 13 amino acids. Germline loops: CDR1 KGHSH, CDR2 LQKENI. The ends lost 5 bases at V and 5 bases at J; junction bases unmatched: 5. In nucleotides, the CDR3 is TGTGCCAGCTCAGACAGGGTGGTGGAGACCCAGTACTTC. Residues: CASSDRVVETQYF.

The genes are TRBV27 and TRBJ2-6; D remains ambiguous. This CDR3 is built from 14 residues. CDR1 is MNHEY, CDR2 SMNVEV, per germline (reference sequence). V lost 6 bases and J lost 0, with 6 bases in between. CDR3 DNA: TGTGCCAGCAGCACCTACTCTGGGGCCAACGTCCTGACTTTC. It encodes CASSTYSGANVLTF.

The chain couples TRBV5-6 to TRBJ1-1; 7 bases align to TRBD1. The V and J ends lost 7 bases and 2 bases, in that order; junction bases with no gene match: 8. This CDR3 has 14 amino acids. CDR1 is SGHDT, CDR2 YYEEEE, per germline. The CDR3 spells CASVRQGVNTEAFF. CDR3 nucleotides: TGTGCCAGCGTACGACAGGGAGTAAACACTGAAGCTTTCTTT.